Sequencing of this T cell receptor beta chain was carried out in a study of shared clonotypes between healthy human individuals. Study as a whole: Per donor, three plates held CD4 naive cells, three held CD4 memory, two held CD8 naive and one held CD8 memory.

In this sample, this clone turned up once. Its matching antigen is unknown. Study-wide findings and caveats: Blood alone was sampled, and tissue repertoires likely differ.

A deep-level run was used for the assay. The repertoire was sequenced with immunoSEQ multiplex PCR; TCRdb's copy has only in-frame clones and lacks some. The repertoire holds some 1,400,000 clones, with around 97% as singletons. Germline lookup yields CDR1 MDHEN and CDR2 SYDVKM. This CDR3 region has 12 residues. V lost 6 bases and J lost 12, with 15 bases in between. The V gene is TRBV28, the J gene TRBJ1-5; D ambiguous. The source of this sequence is a young man in good health. Sequenced: naive CD4+ T cells sorted from blood. Subset given: CD45RA+ positively selected. The CDR3 protein is CASSTFFLLQHF. The CDR3 DNA follows: TGTGCCAGCAGCACCTTTTTTTTGCTCCAGCATTTT.